This TCR beta chain was retrieved from a study of T cell repertoires in cytomegalovirus infection. Study summary: Public TCR beta signatures were indicative of both CMV infection and a matching HLA type.

TCRdb reanalysed the reads using MiXCR and keeps one entry per CDR3 protein. The sample comprises under 600,000 distinct CDR3 sequences, 16% of which are singletons, and 20% to 30% rests with the top ten. Notes on the study in general: HLA-C-restricted CMV clonotypes gave the most frequent clonotype in two of eight donors.

Germline CDR1 reads MNHNS; CDR2 reads SASEGT. The CDR3 runs 18 residues. V was clipped by 1 base and J by 1 base, with 14 bases between them. This clonotype was seen a few times. What it binds is not known. This chain connects TRBV6-1 to TRBJ2-6; D is possibly TRBD1 (7 bases). The clonotype was recovered from a human donor in good health (CMV status not recorded). Some clones in this sample may be carry-over from other donors' samples. Sequencing used CD8+ T cells from PBMCs. CDR3 sequence: CASSEVRGVPSGANVLTF. The CDR3 DNA is TGTGCCAGCAGTGAAGTCAGGGGGGTCCCGTCTGGGGCCAACGTCCTGACTTTC.